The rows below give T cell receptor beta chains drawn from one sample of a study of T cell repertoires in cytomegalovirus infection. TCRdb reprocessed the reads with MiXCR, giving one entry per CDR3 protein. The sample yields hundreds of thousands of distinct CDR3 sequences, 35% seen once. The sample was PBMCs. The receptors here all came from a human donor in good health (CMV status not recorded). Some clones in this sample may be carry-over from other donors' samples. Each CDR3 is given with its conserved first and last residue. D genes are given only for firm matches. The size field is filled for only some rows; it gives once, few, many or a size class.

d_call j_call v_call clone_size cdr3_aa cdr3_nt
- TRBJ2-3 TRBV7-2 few CASSQGMGGPLTQYF TGTGCCAGCAGCCAGGGGATGGGGGGTCCCCTTACGCAGTATTTT
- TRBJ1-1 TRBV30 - CAWVTGNTEAFF TGTGCCTGGGTGACAGGGAACACTGAAGCTTTCTTT
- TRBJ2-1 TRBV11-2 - CSSSRTGTLLGDEQFF TGTTCCAGCAGCCGAACCGGGACCCTTCTTGGCGATGAGCAGTTCTTC
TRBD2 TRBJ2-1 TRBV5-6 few CASKGGVSYNEQFF TGTGCCAGCAAGGGAGGGGTGTCCTACAATGAGCAGTTCTTC
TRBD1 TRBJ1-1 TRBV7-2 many CASTRAGGSRTEAFF TGTGCCAGCACACGTGCAGGGGGATCAAGAACTGAAGCTTTCTTT
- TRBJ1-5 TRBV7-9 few CASSWGDGVNQPQHF TGTGCCAGCAGCTGGGGAGACGGAGTCAATCAGCCCCAGCATTTT
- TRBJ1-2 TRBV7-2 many CASSLDGGGYGYTF TGTGCCAGCAGCTTGGACGGCGGGGGCTATGGCTACACCTTC
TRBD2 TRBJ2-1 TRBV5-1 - CASSSETGLARLGQFF TGCGCCAGCAGCTCCGAGACGGGACTAGCAAGACTGGGGCAGTTCTTC
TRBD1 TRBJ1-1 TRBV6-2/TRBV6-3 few CASSPDRETDEAFF TGTGCCAGCAGCCCCGACAGGGAAACGGATGAAGCTTTCTTT
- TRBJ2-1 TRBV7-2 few CASSLARFNEQFF TGTGCCAGCAGCTTAGCCAGGTTCAATGAGCAGTTCTTC
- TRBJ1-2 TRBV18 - CASSPWAGKDGYGYTF TGTGCCAGCTCACCTTGGGCCGGCAAGGACGGCTATGGCTACACCTTC
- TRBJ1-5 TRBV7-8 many CASSLWVNGGAQPQHF TGTGCCAGCAGCTTATGGGTTAATGGGGGAGCGCAGCCCCAGCATTTT
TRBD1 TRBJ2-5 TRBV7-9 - CASSRLKTGGQETQYF TGTGCCAGCAGCAGACTTAAGACAGGGGGACAGGAGACCCAGTACTTC
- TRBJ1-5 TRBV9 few CASSATGQVGQPQHF TGTGCCAGCAGCGCAACGGGTCAGGTGGGACAGCCCCAGCATTTT
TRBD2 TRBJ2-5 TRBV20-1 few CSASEMAGGQETQYF TGCAGTGCTAGCGAGATGGCGGGAGGGCAAGAGACCCAGTACTTC
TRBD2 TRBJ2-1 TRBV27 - CASSQIGTSGGGQFF TGTGCCAGCAGTCAAATCGGGACTAGCGGGGGAGGGCAGTTCTTC